What follows is one T cell receptor beta chain and its context. Its antigen is as yet unknown. Generated by immunoSEQ multiplex PCR, the TCRdb table keeps only in-frame clones and is missing some. The sample lists some 120,000 clones; roughly 85% were seen once. This sample was taken from a study of radiation and T cells in renal cell carcinoma. Regarding the study as a whole: Baseline intratumoral clonotype presence is unknown without pretreatment biopsies. In blood, top tumor clones expanded by 2 weeks, shrinking by 4.

The time point denotes: baseline pretreatment blood. The treatment here: 15 Gy SBRT to primary tumor, nephrectomy 4 weeks later. The patient's renal cell carcinoma had clear cell pathology. Germline loops: CDR1 SGHRS, CDR2 YFSETQ. Trimming shortened V by 4 bases and J by 1 base, and 11 bases separated the two germline ends. The CDR3 has 15 amino acids. The chain links TRBV5-1 to TRBJ1-4; no firm D call. Source: blood, taken from a patient whose treatment included radiotherapy and nephrectomy. The TCR was taken from a woman aged 60 to 75 with renal cell carcinoma. The CDR3 here is CASSRNRGTNEKLFF. CDR3 bases: TGCGCCAGCAGCCGGAATCGGGGAACTAATGAAAAACTGTTTTTT. Full variable domain (rest looked up from reference TRBV5-1 and TRBJ1-4): KAGVTQTPRYLIKTRGQQVTLSCSPISGHRSVSWYQQTPGQGLQFLFEYFSETQRNKGNFPGRFSGRQFSNSRSEMNVSTLELGDSALYLCASSRNRGTNEKLFFGSGTQLSVL.